The rows below give T cell receptor beta chains drawn from one sample of a study of CD8+ T cells in alopecia areata. The method was immunoSEQ multiplex PCR; TCRdb's version includes in-frame clones alone and lacks a portion of them. The table includes about 260,000 clones, around 64% detected once. Sequencing used CD4+ T cells sorted from blood, obtained around week 54, from a patient treated with tofacitinib. Receptor source: a human donor with alopecia areata. CDR3s include the opening cysteine and the closing phenylalanine or tryptophan. A D gene is named only where the DNA matches it firmly. The size field is filled for only some rows; it gives once, few, many or a size class.

TRBD2,TRBV7-2,-,TRBJ2-1,TGTGCCAGCAGCCCTCATGGGGGACTAGGACGGAATGAGCAGTTCTTC,CASSPHGGLGRNEQFF
-,TRBV5-1,-,TRBJ2-5,TGCGCCAGCAGCCCCCCGGGATCAGAGACCCAGTACTTC,CASSPPGSETQYF
TRBD1,TRBV19,few,TRBJ2-5,TGTGCCAGTAGTATACGGGACAGACAAGAGACCCAGTACTTC,CASSIRDRQETQYF
TRBD1,TRBV4-2,once,TRBJ1-2,TGTGCCAGCAGCGCCCGGACAGGGGGTGGCTATGGCTACACCTTC,CASSARTGGGYGYTF
-,TRBV30,-,TRBJ2-5,TGTGCCTGGAGGACAGGCTGGTACCAAGAGACCCAGTACTTC,CAWRTGWYQETQYF
-,TRBV7-9,medium-sized,TRBJ1-6,TGTGCCCTCCAGTCGGCAGGCCCTAATTCACCCCTCCACTTT,CALQSAGPNSPLHF
-,TRBV7-2,-,TRBJ1-5,TGTGCCAGCGGCACCCGGGACGGTGATCAGCCCCAGCATTTT,CASGTRDGDQPQHF
-,TRBV30,-,TRBJ2-2,TGTGCCTGGAGGGCAGGGACCGGGGAGCTGTTTTTT,CAWRAGTGELFF
-,TRBV4-1,-,TRBJ1-6,TGCGCCAGCAGCCAAGTCTGGGATTCACCCCTCCACTTT,CASSQVWDSPLHF
TRBD1,TRBV5-1,-,TRBJ2-7,TGCGCCAGCAGCCTAACCGGGACAGGGGACCACGAGCAGTACTTC,CASSLTGTGDHEQYF
TRBD1,TRBV18,-,TRBJ1-6,TGTGCCAGCTCATCAAAGACAGGGAGGGATTCACCCCTCCACTTT,CASSSKTGRDSPLHF
-,TRBV6-5,few,TRBJ1-2,TGTGCCAGCAGTTTAAACAGGCATGGCTACACCTTC,CASSLNRHGYTF
-,TRBV30,-,TRBJ2-1,TGTGCCTCATCACGCGAAGACTTCACTAAAGAGCAGTTCTTC,CASSREDFTKEQFF
-,TRBV19,few,TRBJ1-1,TGTGCCAGTAGTCTCCCGACAGGAGCTTTCTTT,CASSLPTGAFF
-,TRBV29-1,-,TRBJ2-7,TGCAGCGTTACCGTCGGGGAATACGAGCAGTACTTC,CSVTVGEYEQYF
TRBD1,TRBV29-1,-,TRBJ2-3,TGCAGCGTTAGACAGGGGGCCGGCACAGATACGCAGTATTTT,CSVRQGAGTDTQYF
-,TRBV29-1,few,TRBJ2-3,TGCAGCGTTGAGCCGGATACGCAGTATTTT,CSVEPDTQYF
TRBD1,TRBV29-1,-,TRBJ2-3,TGCAGCGTTGAGGGGGGACAGGGGGTGGATACGCAGTATTTT,CSVEGGQGVDTQYF
TRBD1,TRBV11-2,-,TRBJ2-6,TGTGCCAGCAGCGATACAGGGGTTGGGGCCAACGTCCTGACTTTC,CASSDTGVGANVLTF
TRBD1,TRBV29-1,few,TRBJ2-3,TGCAGCGCATCCCCCGGGACAGGGCCAGATACGCAGTATTTT,CSASPGTGPDTQYF
TRBD2,TRBV9,-,TRBJ2-1,TGTGCCAGCAGCGCTGACCTAGCGGGGGGAAGCAATGAGCAGTTCTTC,CASSADLAGGSNEQFF
TRBD1,TRBV7-9,once,TRBJ2-6,TGTGCCAGCGGACAGGTCGGGGCCAACGTCCTGACTTTC,CASGQVGANVLTF
-,TRBV5-1,-,TRBJ1-2,TGCGCCAGCAGCCAAGTTATGGGACACCGACTTCTCTATGGCTACACCTTC,CASSQVMGHRLLYGYTF
-,TRBV6-5,-,TRBJ2-1,TGTGCCAGCAGTTACTCCCACAACAATGAGCAGTTCTTC,CASSYSHNNEQFF
TRBD1,TRBV30,-,TRBJ2-7,TGTGCCTGGAGCGGGACAGGGCTAACCTACGAGCAGTACTTC,CAWSGTGLTYEQYF
TRBD1,TRBV10-3,few,TRBJ1-5,TGTGCCATCAGTGAGTCGGGGACAGGGGGCTGGGGACAGCCCCAGCATTTT,CAISESGTGGWGQPQHF
TRBD2,TRBV5-4,-,TRBJ2-1,TGTGCCAGCAGCTTAGCTCCGGGACTAGCGCCGAATGAGCAGTTCTTC,CASSLAPGLAPNEQFF
-,TRBV30,few,TRBJ2-7,TGTGCCTGGAGTGGGGCCACCTTGTACTTC,CAWSGATLYF
-,TRBV5-1,few,TRBJ2-7,TGCGCCAGCAGCTCGGAAGGGAGCTCCTACGAGCAGTACTTC,CASSSEGSSYEQYF
-,TRBV29-1,-,TRBJ2-1,TGCAGCGTTGGGAACATTTATGAGCAGTTCTTC,CSVGNIYEQFF
TRBD2,TRBV9,once,TRBJ2-1,TGTGCCAGCAGCCGGACTAGCGGAAATGTCTACAATGAGCAGTTCTTC,CASSRTSGNVYNEQFF
TRBD1,TRBV30,few,TRBJ1-5,TGTGCCTGGACGAAGACAGGGGCCAACAATCAGCCCCAGCATTTT,CAWTKTGANNQPQHF